The rows below give T cell receptor beta chains drawn from one sample of a study of T-cell memory formation after mild COVID-19. MiXCR, applied by TCRdb to the 5' RACE reads, yields one record per CDR3 protein. Altogether a few hundred thousand distinct CDR3 sequences are present, roughly 25% being singletons, with the ten largest covering 12%. Sequenced sample: PBMCs or a T cell subset sorted from them (not recorded which). These receptors originate from an adult woman who had mild COVID-19 (a few samples of this study predate the infection). Cell type and time point are not known. CDR3s include the opening cysteine and the closing phenylalanine or tryptophan. D genes are given only for firm matches. Clone size, where shown, is once, few, many, or a class for clones that have expanded.

V	D	J	size	CDR3	DNA
TRBV5-1	TRBD2	TRBJ2-3	many	CASSPGLATDTQYF	TGCGCCAGCAGCCCGGGACTAGCGACAGATACGCAGTATTTT
TRBV3-1	NA	TRBJ2-1	few	CASSQSRNEQFF	TGTGCCAGCAGCCAAAGTCGCAATGAGCAGTTCTTC
TRBV29-1	NA	TRBJ2-7	NA	CSVEDVAYEQYF	TGCAGCGTTGAAGATGTGGCTTACGAGCAGTACTTC
TRBV9	NA	TRBJ2-7	NA	CASSVGLDGTHEQYF	TGTGCCAGCAGCGTAGGGCTTGACGGCACCCACGAGCAGTACTTC
TRBV5-6	TRBD1	TRBJ2-5	few	CASSQLTGVKTQYF	TGTGCCAGCAGCCAACTGACAGGGGTGAAGACCCAGTACTTC
TRBV4-3	NA	TRBJ1-2	few	CASSQGGDTKVYGYTF	TGCGCCAGCAGCCAAGGGGGAGATACAAAGGTCTATGGCTACACCTTC
TRBV5-1	NA	TRBJ2-3	few	CASSRAIGDTQYF	TGCGCCAGCAGCCGAGCAATCGGAGATACGCAGTATTTT
TRBV20-1	TRBD1	TRBJ1-2	NA	CSARDIDRGQIMDGYTF	TGCAGTGCTAGGGATATCGACAGGGGGCAAATAATGGATGGCTACACCTTC
TRBV12-3/TRBV12-4	NA	TRBJ1-2	NA	CASSFSYYGYTF	TGTGCCAGCAGTTTCTCTTACTATGGCTACACCTTC
TRBV7-9	TRBD2	TRBJ2-4	NA	CASSFHSSLAGGPNIQYF	TGTGCCAGCAGCTTCCACAGTTCACTAGCGGGAGGGCCAAACATTCAGTACTTC
TRBV2	NA	TRBJ2-7	few	CASSEAWRGSYEQYF	TGTGCCAGCAGTGAAGCCTGGCGGGGCTCCTACGAGCAGTACTTC
TRBV5-1	TRBD1	TRBJ2-7	few	CASSLGTGVIYEQYF	TGCGCCAGCAGCTTGGGGACAGGGGTAATCTACGAGCAGTACTTC
TRBV2	NA	TRBJ2-5	NA	CASKEQETQYF	TGTGCCAGCAAAGAGCAAGAGACCCAGTACTTC
TRBV3-1	NA	TRBJ2-1	few	CASSIQGALPHNEQFF	TGTGCCAGCAGCATACAGGGAGCGCTTCCCCACAATGAGCAGTTCTTC
TRBV20-1	NA	TRBJ2-1	few	CSARGSGRNEQFF	TGCAGTGCTAGAGGGAGCGGGCGAAATGAGCAGTTCTTC
TRBV7-6	NA	TRBJ2-7	few	CASSLNLGYSYEQYF	TGTGCCAGCAGCTTAAATCTCGGGTATTCCTACGAGCAGTACTTC
TRBV6-1	TRBD2	TRBJ2-5	few	CASSEEGTSVETQYF	TGTGCCAGCAGTGAAGAGGGGACTAGTGTGGAGACCCAGTACTTC
TRBV20-1	TRBD1	TRBJ1-5	NA	CSARQGEQPQHF	TGCAGTGCTCGACAGGGGGAACAGCCCCAGCATTTT
TRBV7-2	NA	TRBJ2-1	few	CASSLDPGYNEQFF	TGTGCCAGCAGCTTAGATCCGGGATACAATGAGCAGTTCTTC
TRBV11-2	TRBD2	TRBJ2-7	NA	CASSLPPGGYEQYF	TGTGCCAGCAGCTTACCTCCGGGGGGTTACGAGCAGTACTTC
TRBV3-1	TRBD1	TRBJ2-1	NA	CASSLSYRGYNEQFF	TGTGCCAGCAGTCTAAGCTACAGGGGGTACAATGAGCAGTTCTTC
TRBV7-9	TRBD2	TRBJ2-1	few	CASSLLPSGGASREQFF	TGTGCCAGCAGCCTTCTCCCTAGCGGGGGGGCCTCTAGGGAGCAGTTCTTC
TRBV7-9	NA	TRBJ2-3	few	CASSPDLLDTQYF	TGTGCCAGCAGTCCTGACCTCTTGGATACGCAGTATTTT
TRBV5-1	TRBD2	TRBJ2-1	few	CASSVGLAESYNEQFF	TGCGCCAGCAGCGTGGGACTAGCGGAATCCTACAATGAGCAGTTCTTC
TRBV19	NA	TRBJ2-1	NA	CASSSPPGEQFF	TGTGCCAGTAGTTCGCCGCCCGGTGAGCAGTTCTTC
TRBV6-2/TRBV6-3	NA	TRBJ1-1	NA	CASSYGVTMNTEAFF	TGTGCCAGCAGTTACGGGGTTACTATGAACACTGAAGCTTTCTTT
TRBV7-8	TRBD2	TRBJ2-3	NA	CASSMIAGHRTDTQYF	TGTGCCAGCAGCATGATAGCGGGACACCGCACAGATACGCAGTATTTT
TRBV6-6	NA	TRBJ2-3	NA	CASSPGGVPNTDTQYF	TGTGCCAGCAGTCCCGGCGGGGTACCGAACACAGATACGCAGTATTTT
TRBV20-1	NA	TRBJ1-2	NA	CSARDLSAGPGYTF	TGCAGTGCTAGAGATCTCTCCGCGGGACCTGGCTACACCTTC
TRBV5-5	TRBD1	TRBJ1-1	NA	CASSVDRGGTEAFF	TGTGCCAGCAGCGTGGACAGGGGAGGGACTGAAGCTTTCTTT
TRBV5-6	TRBD1	TRBJ1-3	few	CASSFKDRQNSGNTIYF	TGTGCCAGCAGCTTCAAGGACAGGCAAAATTCTGGAAACACCATATATTTT
TRBV6-2/TRBV6-3	TRBD1	TRBJ2-7	few	CASSYPGQGRHEQYF	TGTGCCAGCAGTTACCCGGGACAGGGCCGCCACGAGCAGTACTTC
TRBV6-5	NA	TRBJ1-2	NA	CASSAQGSGYGYTF	TGTGCCAGCAGTGCACAGGGATCGGGCTATGGCTACACCTTC